The clone carrying this TCR beta chain has just a few counts. Antigen: not known. This sample was included in a study of early T cells in non-severe SARS-CoV-2 infection. Study in general: Sequencing input comprised bulk RNA from unsorted whole blood; chain pairing was not available.

Individual cDNA molecules were tagged with unique molecular identifiers, the study reported. TCRdb called the 5' RACE reads again in MiXCR, with one record for every CDR3 protein. The sample has some 57,000 distinct CDR3 sequences, around 9.3% seen once. Broader study findings: Anti-spike CD8 responses were favored in VDJdb matching, and private and CD4 specificities were missed.

This TCR came from an adult who was a healthcare worker with PCR-confirmed SARS-CoV-2 infection or an uninfected control (not recorded which). The sequenced material came from whole blood.

CDR3 residues: CASSLRTGTGNTIYF. The CDR3 DNA follows: TGCGCCAGCAGTTTACGGACAGGGACGGGAAACACCATATATTTT. The chain links TRBV5-1 to TRBJ1-3; 8 nucleotides align to TRBD1. The ends lost 5 bases at V and 4 bases at J; junction bases unmatched: 8. The CDR3 loop spans 15 amino acids. Germline V lookup: CDR1 SGHRS, CDR2 YFSETQ.